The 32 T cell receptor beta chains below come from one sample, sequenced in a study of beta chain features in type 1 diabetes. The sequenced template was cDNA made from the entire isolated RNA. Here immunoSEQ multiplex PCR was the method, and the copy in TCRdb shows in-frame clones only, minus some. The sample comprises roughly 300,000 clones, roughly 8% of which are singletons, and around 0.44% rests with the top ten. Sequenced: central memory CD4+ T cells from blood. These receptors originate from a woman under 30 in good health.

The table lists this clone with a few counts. The CDR3 sequence is CASSPDRDTEAFF. For the CDR3, the DNA is TGTGCCAGCTCACCGGACAGGGACACTGAAGCTTTCTTT. The chain combines TRBV18 with TRBJ1-1, with 8 nucleotides matching TRBD1. Germline CDR1 and CDR2: KGHSH and LQKENI. The CDR3 runs 13 residues. The ends lost 3 bases at V and 3 bases at J; junction bases unmatched: 0.

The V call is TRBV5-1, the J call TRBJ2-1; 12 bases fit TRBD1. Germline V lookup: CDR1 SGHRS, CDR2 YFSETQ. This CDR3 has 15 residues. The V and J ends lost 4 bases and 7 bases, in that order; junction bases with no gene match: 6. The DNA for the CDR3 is TGCGCCAGCAGCATTGGGACAGGGGGCTGGAATGAGCAGTTCTTC. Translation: CASSIGTGGWNEQFF.

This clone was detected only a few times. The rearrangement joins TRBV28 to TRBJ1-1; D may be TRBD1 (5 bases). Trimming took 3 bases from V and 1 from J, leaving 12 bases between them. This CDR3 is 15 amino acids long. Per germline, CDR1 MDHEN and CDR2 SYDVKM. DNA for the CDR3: TGTGCCAGCAGTTTGGGGACTAGAACGAACACTGAAGCTTTCTTT. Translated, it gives CASSLGTRTNTEAFF.

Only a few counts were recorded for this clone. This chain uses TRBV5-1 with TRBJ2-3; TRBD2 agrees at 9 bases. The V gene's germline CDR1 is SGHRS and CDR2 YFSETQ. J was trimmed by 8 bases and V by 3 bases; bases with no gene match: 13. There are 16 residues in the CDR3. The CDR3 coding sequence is TGCGCCAGCAGCTCCCGAGCGGGAGGCCGTGTCAGTACGCAGTATTTT. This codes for CASSSRAGGRVSTQYF.

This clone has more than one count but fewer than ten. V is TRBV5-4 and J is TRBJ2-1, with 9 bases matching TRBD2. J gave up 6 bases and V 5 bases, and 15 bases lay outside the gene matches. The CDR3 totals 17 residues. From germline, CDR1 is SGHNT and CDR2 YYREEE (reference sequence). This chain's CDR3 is CASRAGGGSGSINEQFF. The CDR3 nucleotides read TGTGCCAGCAGGGCCGGGGGGGGTAGCGGGAGTATCAATGAGCAGTTCTTC.

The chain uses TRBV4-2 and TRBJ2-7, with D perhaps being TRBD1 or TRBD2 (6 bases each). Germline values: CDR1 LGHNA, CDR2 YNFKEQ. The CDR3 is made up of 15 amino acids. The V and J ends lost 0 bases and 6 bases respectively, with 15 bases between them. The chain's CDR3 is CASSQDWGAGVEQYF. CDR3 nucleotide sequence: TGTGCCAGCAGCCAAGACTGGGGGGCTGGGGTCGAGCAGTACTTC.

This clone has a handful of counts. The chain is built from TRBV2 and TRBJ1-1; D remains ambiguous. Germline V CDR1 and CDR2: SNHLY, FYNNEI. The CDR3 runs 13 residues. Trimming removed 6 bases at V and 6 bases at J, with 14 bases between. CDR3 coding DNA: TGTGCCAGCAGAACACAGACGGGCCCTGAAGCTTTCTTT. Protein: CASRTQTGPEAFF.

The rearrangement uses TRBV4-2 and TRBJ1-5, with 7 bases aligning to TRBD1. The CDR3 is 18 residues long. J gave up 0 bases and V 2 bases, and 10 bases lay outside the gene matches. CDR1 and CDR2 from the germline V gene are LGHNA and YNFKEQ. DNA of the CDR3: TGTGCCAGCAGCCAATCCGGCAGGGGGGTGTATAGCAATCAGCCCCAGCATTTT. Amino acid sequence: CASSQSGRGVYSNQPQHF.

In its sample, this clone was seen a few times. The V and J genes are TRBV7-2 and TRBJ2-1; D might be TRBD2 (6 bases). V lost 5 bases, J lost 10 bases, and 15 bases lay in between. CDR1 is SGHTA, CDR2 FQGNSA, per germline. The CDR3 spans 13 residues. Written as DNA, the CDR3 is TGTGCCAGCAGCCAAGACGGGGGTGGGGAGCAGTTCTTC. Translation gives CASSQDGGGEQFF.

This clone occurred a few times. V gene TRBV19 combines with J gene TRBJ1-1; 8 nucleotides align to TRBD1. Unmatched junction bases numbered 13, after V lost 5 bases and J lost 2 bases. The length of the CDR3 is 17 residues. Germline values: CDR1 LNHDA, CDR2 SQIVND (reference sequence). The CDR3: CASSVYDLGQENTEAFF. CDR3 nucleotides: TGTGCCAGTAGTGTATACGATTTGGGACAGGAAAACACTGAAGCTTTCTTT.

CDR3 nucleotide sequence: TGTGCCAGCAGCCAAGCTCTAGCGGCCCATTCCTACGAGCAGTACTTC. Amino acid sequence: CASSQALAAHSYEQYF. This chain uses TRBV4-2 with TRBJ2-7, with TRBD2 matching 7 bases. The CDR3 has 16 amino acids. Germline V gene data show CDR1 as LGHNA and CDR2 as YNFKEQ. V was pared by 1 base and J by 1 base, with 7 bases of the junction left unmatched.

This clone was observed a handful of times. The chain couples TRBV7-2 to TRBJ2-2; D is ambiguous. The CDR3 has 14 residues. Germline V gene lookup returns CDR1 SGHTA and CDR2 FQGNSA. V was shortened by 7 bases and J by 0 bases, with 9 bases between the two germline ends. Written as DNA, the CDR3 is TGTGCCAGCAAAACTACTTCGAACACCGGGGAGCTGTTTTTT. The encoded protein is CASKTTSNTGELFF.

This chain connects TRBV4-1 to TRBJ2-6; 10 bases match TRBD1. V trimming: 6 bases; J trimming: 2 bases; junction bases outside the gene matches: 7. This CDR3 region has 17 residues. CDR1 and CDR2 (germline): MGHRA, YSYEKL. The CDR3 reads CASSYDRGLTGANVLTF. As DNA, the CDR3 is TGCGCCAGCAGTTACGACAGGGGGCTAACTGGGGCCAACGTCCTGACTTTC.

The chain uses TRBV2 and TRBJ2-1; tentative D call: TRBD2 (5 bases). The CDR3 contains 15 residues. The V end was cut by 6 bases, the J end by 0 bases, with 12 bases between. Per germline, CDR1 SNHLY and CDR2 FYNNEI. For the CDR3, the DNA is TGTGCCAGCAGGGAGGCCAAAAGCTCCTACAATGAGCAGTTCTTC. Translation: CASREAKSSYNEQFF.

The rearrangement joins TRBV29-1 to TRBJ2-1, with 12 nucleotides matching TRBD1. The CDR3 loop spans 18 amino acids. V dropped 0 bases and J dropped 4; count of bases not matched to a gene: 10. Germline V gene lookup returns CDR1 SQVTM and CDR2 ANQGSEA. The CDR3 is CSVEDFRDRGRGYNEQFF. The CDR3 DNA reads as TGCAGCGTTGAAGATTTCCGGGACAGGGGGCGCGGATACAATGAGCAGTTCTTC.

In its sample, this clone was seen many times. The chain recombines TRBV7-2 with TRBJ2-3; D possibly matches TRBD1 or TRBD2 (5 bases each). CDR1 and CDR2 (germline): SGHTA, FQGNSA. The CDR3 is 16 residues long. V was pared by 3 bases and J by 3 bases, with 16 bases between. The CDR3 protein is CASSFTGQGWTDTQYF. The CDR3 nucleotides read TGTGCCAGCAGCTTCACGGGGCAGGGTTGGACAGATACGCAGTATTTT.

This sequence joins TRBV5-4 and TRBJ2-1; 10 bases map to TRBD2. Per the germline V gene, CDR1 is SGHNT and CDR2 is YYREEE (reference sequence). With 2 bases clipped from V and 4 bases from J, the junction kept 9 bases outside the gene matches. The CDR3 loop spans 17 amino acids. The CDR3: CASSLGLAGDRYNEQFF. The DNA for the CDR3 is TGTGCCAGCAGCTTAGGGCTAGCGGGAGATCGGTACAATGAGCAGTTCTTC.

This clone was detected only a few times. CDR3 region: CASSHGTSNTEAFF. The DNA of the CDR3 is TGTGCCAGCAGCCACGGGACGAGCAACACTGAAGCTTTCTTT. The chain employs TRBV7-9 and TRBJ1-1, with D perhaps matching TRBD1 (5 bases). V gave up 5 bases and J gave up 2 bases, with 12 bases separating them. CDR1 and CDR2 from the germline V gene are SEHNR and FQNEAQ (reference sequence). The CDR3 is made up of 14 amino acids.

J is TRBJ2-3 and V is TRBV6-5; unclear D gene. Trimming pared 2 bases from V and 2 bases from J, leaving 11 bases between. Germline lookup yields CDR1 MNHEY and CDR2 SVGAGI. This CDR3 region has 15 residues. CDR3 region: CASSYIPTTTDTQYF. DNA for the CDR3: TGTGCCAGCAGTTACATTCCTACAACCACAGATACGCAGTATTTT.

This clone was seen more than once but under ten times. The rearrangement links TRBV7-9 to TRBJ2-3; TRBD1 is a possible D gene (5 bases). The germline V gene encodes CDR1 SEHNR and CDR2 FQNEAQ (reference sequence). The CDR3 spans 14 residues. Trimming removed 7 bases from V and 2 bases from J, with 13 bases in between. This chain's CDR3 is CASNTGRATDTQYF. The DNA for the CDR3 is TGTGCCAGCAATACGGGCAGGGCCACAGATACGCAGTATTTT.

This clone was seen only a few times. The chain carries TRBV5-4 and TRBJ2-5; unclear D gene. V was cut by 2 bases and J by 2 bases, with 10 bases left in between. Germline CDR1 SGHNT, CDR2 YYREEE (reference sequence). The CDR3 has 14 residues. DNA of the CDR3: TGTGCCAGCAGCTTCAGATCAGTTCAAGAGACCCAGTACTTC. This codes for CASSFRSVQETQYF.

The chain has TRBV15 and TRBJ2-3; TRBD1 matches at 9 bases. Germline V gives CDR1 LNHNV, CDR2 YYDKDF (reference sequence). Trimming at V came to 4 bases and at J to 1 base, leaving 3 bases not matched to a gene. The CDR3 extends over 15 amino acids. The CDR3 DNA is TGTGCCACCAGCACCCGGACAGGGGGCACAGATACGCAGTATTTT. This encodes CATSTRTGGTDTQYF.

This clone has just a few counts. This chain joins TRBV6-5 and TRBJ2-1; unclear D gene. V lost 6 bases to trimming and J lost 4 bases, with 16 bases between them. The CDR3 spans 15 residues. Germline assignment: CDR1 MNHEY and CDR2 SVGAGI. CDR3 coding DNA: TGTGCCAGCAGCCACTCACGGAATCCATACAATGAGCAGTTCTTC. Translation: CASSHSRNPYNEQFF.

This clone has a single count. The CDR3, as DNA: TGTGCCAGCAGCTTAGCCATAGGACAGGGTGGGGAGCTGTTTTTT. This sequence encodes CASSLAIGQGGELFF. The chain carries TRBV7-2 and TRBJ2-2, with 8 nucleotides matching TRBD1. The V segment lost 0 bases and the J segment 8 bases; nucleotides outside the gene matches: 5. Germline CDR1 and CDR2: SGHTA and FQGNSA. The CDR3 spans 15 residues.

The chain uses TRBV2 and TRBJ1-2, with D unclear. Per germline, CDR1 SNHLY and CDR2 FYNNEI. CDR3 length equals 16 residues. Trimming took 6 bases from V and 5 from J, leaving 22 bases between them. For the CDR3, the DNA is TGTGCCAGCAGCGTCACCGATGGACGTACTGAATATGGCTACACCTTC. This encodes CASSVTDGRTEYGYTF.

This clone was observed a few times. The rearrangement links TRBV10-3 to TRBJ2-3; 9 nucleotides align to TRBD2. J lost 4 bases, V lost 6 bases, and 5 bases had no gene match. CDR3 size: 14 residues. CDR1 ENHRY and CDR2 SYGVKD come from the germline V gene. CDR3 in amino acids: CAIRGLANADTQYF. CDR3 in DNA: TGTGCCATCAGAGGACTAGCGAATGCAGATACGCAGTATTTT.

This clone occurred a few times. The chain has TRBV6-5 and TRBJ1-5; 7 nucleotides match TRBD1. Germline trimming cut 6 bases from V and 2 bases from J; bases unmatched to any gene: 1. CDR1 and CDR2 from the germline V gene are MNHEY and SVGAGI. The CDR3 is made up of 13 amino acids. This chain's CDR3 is CASRDRRNQPQHF. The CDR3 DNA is TGTGCCAGCAGGGACAGGCGCAATCAGCCCCAGCATTTT.

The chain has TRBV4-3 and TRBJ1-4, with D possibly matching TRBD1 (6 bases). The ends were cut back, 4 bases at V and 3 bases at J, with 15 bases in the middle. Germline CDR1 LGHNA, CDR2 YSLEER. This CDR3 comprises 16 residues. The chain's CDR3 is CASSRSAGVANEKLFF. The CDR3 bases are TGCGCCAGCAGCCGGTCAGCAGGGGTGGCTAATGAAAAACTGTTTTTT.

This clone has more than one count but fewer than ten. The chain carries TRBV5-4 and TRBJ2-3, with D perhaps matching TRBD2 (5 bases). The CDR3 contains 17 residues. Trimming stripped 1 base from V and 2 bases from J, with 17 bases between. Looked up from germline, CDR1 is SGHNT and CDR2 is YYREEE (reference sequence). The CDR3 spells CASSLMTSGTTTDTQYF. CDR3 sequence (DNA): TGTGCCAGCAGCTTGATGACCAGCGGAACTACCACAGATACGCAGTATTTT.

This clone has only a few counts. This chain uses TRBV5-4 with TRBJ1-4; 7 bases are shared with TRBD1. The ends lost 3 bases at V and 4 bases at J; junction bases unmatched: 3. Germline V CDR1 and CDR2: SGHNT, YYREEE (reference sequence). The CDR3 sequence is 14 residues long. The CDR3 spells CASSSGTVNEKLFF. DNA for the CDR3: TGTGCCAGCAGCTCGGGGACAGTTAATGAAAAACTGTTTTTT.

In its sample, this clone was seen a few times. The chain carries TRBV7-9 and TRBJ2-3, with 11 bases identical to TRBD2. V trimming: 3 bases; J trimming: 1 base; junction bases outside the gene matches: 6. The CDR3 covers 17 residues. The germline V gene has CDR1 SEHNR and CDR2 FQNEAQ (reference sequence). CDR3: CASSFPSGRRGTDTQYF. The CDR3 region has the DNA TGTGCCAGCAGCTTCCCTAGCGGGAGGCGGGGCACAGATACGCAGTATTTT. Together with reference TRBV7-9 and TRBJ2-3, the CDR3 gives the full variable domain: DTGVSQNPRHKITKRGQNVTFRCDPISEHNRLYWYRQTLGQGPEFLTYFQNEAQLEKSRLLSDRFSAERPKGSFSTLEIQRTEQGDSAMYLCASSFPSGRRGTDTQYFGPGTRLTVL.

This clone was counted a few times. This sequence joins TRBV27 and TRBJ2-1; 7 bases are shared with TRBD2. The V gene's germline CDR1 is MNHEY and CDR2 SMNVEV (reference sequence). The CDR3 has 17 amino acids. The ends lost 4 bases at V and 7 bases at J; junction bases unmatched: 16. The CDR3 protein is CASSSPTSANWENEQFF. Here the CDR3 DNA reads TGTGCCAGCAGTTCACCTACTAGCGCTAACTGGGAAAATGAGCAGTTCTTC.